The 7 T cell receptor beta chains below were found in one sample sequenced in a study of cytomegalovirus exposure and HLA in healthy donors. PCR primers comprised 60 Vbeta and 13 Jbeta primers. The method was immunoSEQ multiplex PCR; TCRdb's version includes in-frame clones alone and lacks a portion of them. The data contain 130,000 or so clones, 61% of them seen just once; the ten biggest clones take up approximately 1.8%. Source material: PBMCs. Receptors were obtained from a male donor in good health and CMV-seronegative.

The J gene is TRBJ2-5, the V gene TRBV7-2; D may be TRBD2 (6 bases). The closer fit of TRBJ2-7 to the DNA end suggests the J call may be wrong. Germline V CDR1 and CDR2: SGHTA, FQGNSA. This CDR3 is 16 amino acids long. CDR3 in DNA: TGTGCCAGCAGCTTAGTCGGGGGTAGGAGCTCCTACGAGCAGTACTTC. Its translation is CASSLVGGRSSYEQYF.

This chain uses TRBV6-1 with TRBJ1-2; the D gene is possibly TRBD1 (6 bases). From germline, CDR1 is MNHNS and CDR2 SASEGT. The V gene lost 2 bases and the J gene lost 3 bases, with 7 bases spanning the gap. The CDR3 spans 13 residues. For the CDR3, the DNA is TGTGCCAGCAGTGAAACAGGGCACTATGGCTACACCTTC. It translates to CASSETGHYGYTF.

This sequence joins TRBV6-1 and TRBJ1-2, with 8 bases aligning to TRBD1. CDR1 MNHNS and CDR2 SASEGT come from the germline V gene. The ends lost 7 bases at V and 4 bases at J; junction bases unmatched: 8. The CDR3 runs to 14 residues. The CDR3 DNA is TGTGCCAGCACGCAGGACAGGGAGGCCTATGGCTACACCTTC. This translates into CASTQDREAYGYTF.

About this clone: The sample carries other DNA sequences with the same CDR3. J is TRBJ1-2 and V is TRBV7-2; D gene uncertain. In germline, CDR1 is SGHTA, CDR2 FQGNSA. CDR3 length equals 14 residues. Trimming took off 3 bases at V and 0 bases at J, with 8 bases between the two ends. For the CDR3, the DNA is TGTGCCAGCAGCTTTGGCACACCTAACTATGGCTACACCTTC. It translates to CASSFGTPNYGYTF.

The chain uses TRBV9 and TRBJ2-7; 8 nucleotides line up with TRBD2. The V and J ends lost 0 bases and 5 bases, in that order; junction bases with no gene match: 10. The CDR3 has 16 amino acids. The germline V gene has CDR1 SGDLS and CDR2 YYNGEE. The DNA for the CDR3 is TGTGCCAGCAGCGTAGCTACGGGGGGGCTCTTTAACGAGCAGTACTTC. Translating gives CASSVATGGLFNEQYF.

The chain recombines TRBV27 with TRBJ2-5; the D gene is possibly TRBD2 (5 bases). Per germline, CDR1 MNHEY and CDR2 SMNVEV (reference sequence). Trimming stripped 4 bases from V and 5 bases from J, with 11 bases between. This CDR3 has 13 residues. The CDR3 region is CASSWRLGETQYF. The CDR3 region has the DNA TGTGCCAGCAGTTGGAGGTTGGGGGAGACCCAGTACTTC.

In this sample, this clone turned up once. Different DNA sequences within this sample yield the same CDR3. The rearrangement links TRBV30 to TRBJ2-7; 9 bases agree with TRBD1. V was pared by 3 bases and J by 1 base, with 7 bases of the junction left unmatched. From germline, CDR1 is GTSNPN and CDR2 SVGIG (reference sequence). The CDR3 extends over 15 amino acids. Here the CDR3 DNA reads TGTGCCTGGAGCGGCGACAGGGGGGGGTCCTACGAGCAGTACTTC. Protein: CAWSGDRGGSYEQYF.